This TCR beta chain was captured by sequencing in a study of T cell responses to AZD1222 COVID-19 vaccine. The study, taken as a whole, reports: Repertoires were obtained solely post-peak T cell response. Unmutated variant regions are reportedly the target of nearly half of TCRs that are spike-specific. The donor group comprised mostly white British people and more females; the analysis possibly underestimated clonal diversity. Spike-spanning, vaccine-associated CD4 TCRs were dominant at 160-218 and 743-854.

This CDR3 spans 17 amino acids. Germline loops: CDR1 LGHDT, CDR2 YNNKEL (reference sequence). V dropped 4 bases and J dropped 4 bases, with 20 bases sitting between them. Here immunoSEQ multiplex PCR was the method, and the copy in TCRdb shows in-frame clones only, minus some. The sample consists of fewer than 90,000 clones, about 88% of them appearing once. A word on this clone: The antigen is unknown.

The V call is TRBV3-1 (or the pseudogene TRBV3-2), the J call TRBJ1-3, with D maybe TRBD1 (6 bases). Sample: peripheral blood, taken on day 0 of AZD1222 vaccination. The source of this sequence is an adult in good health. CDR3 in amino acids: CASSLQAGARRGNTIYF. CDR3 DNA sequence: TGTGCCAGCAGCCTTCAAGCGGGGGCTAGAAGGGGAAACACCATATATTTT.